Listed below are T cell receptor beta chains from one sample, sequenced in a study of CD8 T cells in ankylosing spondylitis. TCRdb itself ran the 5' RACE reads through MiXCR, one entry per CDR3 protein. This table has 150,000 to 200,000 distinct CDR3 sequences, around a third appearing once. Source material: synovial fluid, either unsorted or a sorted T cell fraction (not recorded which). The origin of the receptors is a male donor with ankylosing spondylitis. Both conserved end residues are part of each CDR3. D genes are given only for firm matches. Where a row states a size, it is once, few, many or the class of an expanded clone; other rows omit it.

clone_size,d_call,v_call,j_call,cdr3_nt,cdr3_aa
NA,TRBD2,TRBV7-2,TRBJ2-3,TGTGCCAGCAGCCCAACTAGCGGGGGTTACACAGATACGCAGTATTTT,CASSPTSGGYTDTQYF
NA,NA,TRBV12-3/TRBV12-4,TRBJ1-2,TGTGCCAGCAGCATAGAGGGGCTGGGAAGAGGGGGCTACACCTTC,CASSIEGLGRGGYTF
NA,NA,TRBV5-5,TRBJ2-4,TGTGCCAGCAGCGCCGGGGACTCTGGTTTAGCCAAAAACATTCAGTACTTC,CASSAGDSGLAKNIQYF
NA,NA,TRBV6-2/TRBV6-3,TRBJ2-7,TGTGCCAGCACTCGCCAGGTCTCCTACGAGCAGTACTTC,CASTRQVSYEQYF
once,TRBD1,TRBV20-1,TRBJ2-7,TGCAGTGCTAGAGATGCGGACAGGGGGGGCTCCTACGAGCAGTACTTC,CSARDADRGGSYEQYF
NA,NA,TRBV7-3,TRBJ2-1,TGTGCCAGCAGCTTAAAGGGGGTCGGGGGCCAAGGTGAGCAGTTCTTC,CASSLKGVGGQGEQFF
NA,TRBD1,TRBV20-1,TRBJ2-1,TGCAGTGCCGGAGACAGGGGGCGCTCCTACAATGAGCAGTTCTTC,CSAGDRGRSYNEQFF
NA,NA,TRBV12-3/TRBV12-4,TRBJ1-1,TGTGCCAGCAGTTTAGGGAAGACGAACACTGAAGCTTTCTTT,CASSLGKTNTEAFF
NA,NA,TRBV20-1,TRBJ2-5,TGCAGTGCTCCGCACAGGGTGGGAGAGACCCAGTACTTC,CSAPHRVGETQYF
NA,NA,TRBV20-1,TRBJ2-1,TGCAGTGCTCAACGACTACTAGACCAGCTCTACAATGAGCAGTTCTTC,CSAQRLLDQLYNEQFF
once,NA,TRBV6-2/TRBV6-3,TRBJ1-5,TGTGCCAGCAGTTACGGAGGGTATCAGCCCCAGCATTTT,CASSYGGYQPQHF
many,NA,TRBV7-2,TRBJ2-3,TGTGCCAGCAGAACCTACCTAGCAGATACGCAGTATTTT,CASRTYLADTQYF
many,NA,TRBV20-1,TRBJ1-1,TGCAGTGCTAGCCAGGGTAACACTGAAGCTTTCTTT,CSASQGNTEAFF
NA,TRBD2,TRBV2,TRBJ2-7,TGTGCCAGCGGCCTGGGGCGGGAGAGGGAGCAGTACTTC,CASGLGREREQYF
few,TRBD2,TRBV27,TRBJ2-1,TGTGCCAGCAGTCTACTAGCGGGCCTATACAATGAGCAGTTCTTC,CASSLLAGLYNEQFF
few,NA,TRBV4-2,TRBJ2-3,TGTGCCAGCAGCCAAGATACGGGGAACACAGATACGCAGTATTTT,CASSQDTGNTDTQYF
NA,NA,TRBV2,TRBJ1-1,TGTGCCAGCAGCGTCCTTGGGGGGAACACTGAAGCTTTCTTT,CASSVLGGNTEAFF
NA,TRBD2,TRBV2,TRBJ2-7,TGTGCCAGCACTAGCGGGACTTCACCCTACGAGCAGTACTTC,CASTSGTSPYEQYF
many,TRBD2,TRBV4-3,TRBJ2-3,TGCGCCAGCAGCCAAGATCCCCGGGGGGGGAACTCGCAGTATTTT,CASSQDPRGGNSQYF
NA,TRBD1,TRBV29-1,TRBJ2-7,TGCAGCGTCGATTCCAGGGGGCAGATCTCATACGAGCAGTACTTC,CSVDSRGQISYEQYF
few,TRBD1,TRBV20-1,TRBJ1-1,TGCAGTGCTAGTGGACAGGGGACAATGAACACTGAAGCTTTCTTT,CSASGQGTMNTEAFF
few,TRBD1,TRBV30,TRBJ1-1,TGTGCCGGGACAGACAGACAAAACACTGAAGCTTTCTTT,CAGTDRQNTEAFF
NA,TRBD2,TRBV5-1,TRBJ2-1,TGCGCCAGCAGCCCCCGGGAGGGACTGACCCCCAATGAGCAGTTCTTC,CASSPREGLTPNEQFF
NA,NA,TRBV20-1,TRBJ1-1,TGCAGTGCTAGAGATCTGGCAGGGCGGGCTGAAGCTTTCTTT,CSARDLAGRAEAFF
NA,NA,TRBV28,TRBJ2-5,TGTGCCAGCAGTCCTCAGGGGTTGAAGACCCAGTACTTC,CASSPQGLKTQYF
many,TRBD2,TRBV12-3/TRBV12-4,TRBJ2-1,TGTGCCAGCAGTCTAAGCGGGGGTTACTACAATGAGCAGTTCTTC,CASSLSGGYYNEQFF
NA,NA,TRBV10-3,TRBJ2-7,TGTGCCATCAGTGCCGGGGTTGGGGACGAGCAGTACTTC,CAISAGVGDEQYF
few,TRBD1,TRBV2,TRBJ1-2,TGTGCCAGCAGTGAAGTATACGGGACAGGGTATGGCTACACCTTC,CASSEVYGTGYGYTF
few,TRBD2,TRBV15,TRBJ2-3,TGTGCCACCAGCAGAGATTTAGGGGCTAGCGGACGAAGTAATACGCAGTATTTT,CATSRDLGASGRSNTQYF
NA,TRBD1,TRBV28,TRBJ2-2,TGTGCCAGCAGTCCTCCCCCCCTGACAGGGGGGATCGGGGAGCTGTTTTTT,CASSPPPLTGGIGELFF
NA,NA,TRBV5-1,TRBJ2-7,TGCGCCAGCAGCGGGAGAGTCGGCTCCTACGAGCAGTACTTC,CASSGRVGSYEQYF
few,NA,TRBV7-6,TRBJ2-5,TGTGCCAGCAGCCCCACCAGGGTAGAGACCCAGTACTTC,CASSPTRVETQYF
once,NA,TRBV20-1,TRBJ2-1,TGCAGTGCTAGAGATCTCCGTCATGAGCAGTTCTTC,CSARDLRHEQFF
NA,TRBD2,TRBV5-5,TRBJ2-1,TGTGCCAGCAGCACCACTAGCGGGAGAATCAATGAGCAGTTCTTC,CASSTTSGRINEQFF
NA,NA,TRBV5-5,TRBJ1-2,TGTGCCAGCAGCTTGGTCGAGGTTTCTGGCTACACCTTC,CASSLVEVSGYTF
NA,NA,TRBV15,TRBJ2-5,TGTGCCACCAGCCCCTTGGTGAAAGCGGTCCAAGAGACCCAGTACTTC,CATSPLVKAVQETQYF
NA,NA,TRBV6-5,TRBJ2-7,TGTGCCAGCAGTTATCGCCGGGTCTACGACGAGCAGTACTTC,CASSYRRVYDEQYF
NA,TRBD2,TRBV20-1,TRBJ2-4,TGCAGTGCTAGAGATCAGCGCGGGGGGGGAAACATTCAGTACTTC,CSARDQRGGGNIQYF
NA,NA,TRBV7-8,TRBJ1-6,TGTGCCAGCAACGGACAACTAAATTCACCCCTCCACTTT,CASNGQLNSPLHF
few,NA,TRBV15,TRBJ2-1,TGTGCCACCAGCAGGGGAGGATTGGCGACAGGAGGCAATGAGCAGTTCTTC,CATSRGGLATGGNEQFF
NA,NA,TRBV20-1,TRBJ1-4,TGCAGTGCGGACGCCGGGACAACTAATGAAAAACTGTTTTTT,CSADAGTTNEKLFF
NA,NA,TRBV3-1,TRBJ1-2,TGTGCCAGCAGCCTGGAGAACGGGAGGGGCTACACCTTC,CASSLENGRGYTF
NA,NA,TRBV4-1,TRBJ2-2,TGCGCCAGCAGCCAAGATGGTGGAGACCCAAACACCGGGGAGCTGTTTTTT,CASSQDGGDPNTGELFF
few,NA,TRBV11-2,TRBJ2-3,TGTGCCAGCAGCTTAATGAGCCTCTCTAGCACAGATACGCAGTATTTT,CASSLMSLSSTDTQYF
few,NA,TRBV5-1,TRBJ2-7,TGCGCCAGCAGCTTTAACCCCTCCTACGAGCAGTACTTC,CASSFNPSYEQYF
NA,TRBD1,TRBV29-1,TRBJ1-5,TGCAGCGTTTCGGCAGGGGGGCATAATCAGCCCCAGCATTTT,CSVSAGGHNQPQHF
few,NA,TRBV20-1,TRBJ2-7,TGCAGTGCTAGGACAGGTTTAAGCTACGAGCAGTACTTC,CSARTGLSYEQYF
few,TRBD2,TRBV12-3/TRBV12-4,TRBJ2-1,TGTGCCAGCAGTTTTAGGACTAGCGGCATCAGCCGTTACAATGAGCAGTTCTTC,CASSFRTSGISRYNEQFF
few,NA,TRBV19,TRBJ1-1,TGTGCCAGCGCCGGGACGGCGAACACTGAAGCTTTCTTT,CASAGTANTEAFF
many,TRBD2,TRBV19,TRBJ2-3,TGTGCCAGTAGTATCCGGGGCGGGGGGGCTGAAGATACGCAGTATTTT,CASSIRGGGAEDTQYF
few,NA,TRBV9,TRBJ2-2,TGTGCCAGCAGCGTCACAGGTGGCGGGGAGCTGTTTTTT,CASSVTGGGELFF
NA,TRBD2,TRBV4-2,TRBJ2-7,TGTGCCAGCAGCCCCTTGCGGGGGGTAGGCGAGCAGTACTTC,CASSPLRGVGEQYF
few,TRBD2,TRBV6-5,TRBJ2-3,TGTGCCAGCAGTTACTCGAGAGCGGGGGGGCCGGATACGCAGTATTTT,CASSYSRAGGPDTQYF
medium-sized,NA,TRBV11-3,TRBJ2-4,TGTGCCAGCAGCTTAGTGTCCAGGAAAAACATTCAGTACTTC,CASSLVSRKNIQYF
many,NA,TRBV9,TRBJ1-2,TGTGCCAGCAGCGTTCCCGACGGTGGGTCTGGCTACACCTTC,CASSVPDGGSGYTF
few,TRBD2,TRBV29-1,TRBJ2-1,TGCAGCGCAAGCGGGAGGGTCTACAATGAGCAGTTCTTC,CSASGRVYNEQFF
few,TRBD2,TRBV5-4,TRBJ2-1,TGTGCCAGCAGCTTAGCGGGGGGTTTTGAGCAGTTCTTC,CASSLAGGFEQFF
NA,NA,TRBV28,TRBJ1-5,TGTGCCAGCAGGGGACAAGAGGGTCAGCCCCAGCATTTT,CASRGQEGQPQHF
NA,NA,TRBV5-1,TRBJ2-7,TGCGCCAGCAGCCCTGGACAGATTCTCGGAGAGCAGTACTTC,CASSPGQILGEQYF
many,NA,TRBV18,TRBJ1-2,TGTGCCAGCTCACCAACCGACAGGATCTATGGCTACACCTTC,CASSPTDRIYGYTF